One and the same sample provided the 22 T cell receptor beta chains below, sequenced in a study of blood T cell repertoires in COVID-19. Sequencing was performed with immunoSEQ multiplex PCR; in TCRdb, only in-frame clones are kept and a portion is missing. The data contain 150,000 to 250,000 clones, roughly four fifths of them singletons. Sequenced: PBMCs or T cells enriched from blood (not recorded which). These TCRs come from a man in his forties who had recovered from COVID-19.

This clone occurred a few times. The V call is TRBV11-2, the J call TRBJ1-2, with TRBD1 identical over 7 bases. The CDR3 is 13 residues long. Trimming took 3 bases from V and 3 from J; bases not matched to a gene: 1. Germline CDR1 and CDR2: SGHAT and FQNNGV. The CDR3 protein is CASSLQGDYGYTF. The CDR3 region has the DNA TGTGCCAGCAGCTTGCAGGGGGACTATGGCTACACCTTC. The entire variable domain, with the rest obtained from reference TRBV11-2 and TRBJ1-2, is as follows: EAGVAQSPRYKIIEKRQSVAFWCNPISGHATLYWYQQILGQGPKLLIQFQNNGVVDDSQLPKDRFSAERLKGVDSTLKIQPAKLEDSAVYLCASSLQGDYGYTFGSGTRLTVV.

In this sample, this clone turned up a few times. The rearrangement links TRBV4-1 to TRBJ1-1; 7 bases fit TRBD1. V lost 4 bases and J lost 1; bases outside the gene matches: 6. Germline V gene sequence: CDR1 MGHRA, CDR2 YSYEKL. The CDR3 is 15 amino acids. CDR3 in amino acids: CASSPRQGPNTEAFF. The CDR3, as DNA: TGCGCCAGCAGCCCACGACAGGGACCGAACACTGAAGCTTTCTTT.

This clone turned up a few times. The chain recombines TRBV2 with TRBJ1-5; weak D call: TRBD1 (5 bases). Germline V gene sequence: CDR1 SNHLY, CDR2 FYNNEI. The CDR3 loop spans 15 amino acids. Trimming removed 2 bases at V and 0 bases at J, with 8 bases between. CDR3 sequence (DNA): TGTGCCAGCAGTGAAACAGGAGATAGCAATCAGCCCCAGCATTTT. This gives the protein CASSETGDSNQPQHF.

This sequence joins TRBV7-9 and TRBJ1-2; TRBD1 agrees at 7 bases. The CDR3 totals 13 residues. Per the germline V gene, CDR1 is SEHNR and CDR2 is FQNEAQ (reference sequence). The J segment lost 3 bases and the V segment lost 3 bases, leaving 1 base of the junction unmatched. The CDR3 nucleotides read TGTGCCAGCAGCTTTGGGACAGACTATGGCTACACCTTC. Amino acid sequence: CASSFGTDYGYTF.

Written as DNA, the CDR3 is TGTGCCAGCAGTTTACGGGACACGGCATACAATGAGCAGTTCTTC. Translated, it gives CASSLRDTAYNEQFF. The chain links TRBV28 to TRBJ2-1, with D perhaps TRBD1 (6 bases). CDR1 is MDHEN, CDR2 SYDVKM, per germline. V lost 2 bases and J lost 4, with 12 bases in between. This CDR3 is built from 15 residues. The variable domain in full, completed from reference TRBV28 and TRBJ2-1, reads DVKVTQSSRYLVKRTGEKVFLECVQDMDHENMFWYRQDPGLGLRLIYFSYDVKMKEKGDIPEGYSVSREKKERFSLILESASTNQTSMYLCASSLRDTAYNEQFFGPGTRLTVL.

The CDR3 here is CASSGVVWGGITYEQYF. CDR3 DNA: TGTGCCAGCAGTGGGGTGGTTTGGGGGGGTATTACCTACGAGCAGTACTTC. The V call is TRBV28, the J call TRBJ2-7, with TRBD2 matching over 7 bases. Germline V lookup: CDR1 MDHEN, CDR2 SYDVKM. The CDR3 is made up of 17 amino acids. V was pared by 5 bases and J by 2 bases, with 15 bases of the junction left unmatched. The full variable domain, with the rest looked up from reference TRBV28 and TRBJ2-7, is DVKVTQSSRYLVKRTGEKVFLECVQDMDHENMFWYRQDPGLGLRLIYFSYDVKMKEKGDIPEGYSVSREKKERFSLILESASTNQTSMYLCASSGVVWGGITYEQYFGPGTRLTVT.

This clone showed up many times. The gene calls are TRBV5-1 and TRBJ1-6; 8 bases agree with TRBD1. V was pared by 0 bases and J by 10 bases, with 9 bases of the junction left unmatched. Per the germline V gene, CDR1 is SGHRS and CDR2 is YFSETQ. The CDR3 runs 16 residues. The CDR3 nucleotides are TGCGCCAGCAGCTTGGATGGACAGGGCCAAGGGTCACCCCTCCACTTT. It codes for CASSLDGQGQGSPLHF.

This chain connects TRBV3-1 (or the pseudogene TRBV3-2) to TRBJ2-1; 9 positions agree with TRBD2. The CDR3 contains 15 residues. Per germline, CDR1 LGHDT and CDR2 YNNKEL (reference sequence). The J segment lost 6 bases and the V segment lost 4 bases, leaving 7 bases of the junction unmatched. This CDR3 reads CASSLIGTSPNEQFF. The CDR3 DNA follows: TGTGCCAGCAGCCTTATAGGGACTAGCCCCAATGAGCAGTTCTTC.

This clone was recorded once. The chain links TRBV30 to TRBJ2-5; 10 bases are a match to TRBD2. The V segment lost 5 bases and the J segment 7 bases; nucleotides outside the gene matches: 16. Germline-derived CDR1 and CDR2 are GTSNPN and SVGIG (reference sequence). The CDR3 runs to 16 residues. The CDR3 DNA reads as TGTGCCTGGGGGCCCCAGCGGGAGGGCTACTGGGGGACCCAGTACTTC. This gives the protein CAWGPQREGYWGTQYF.

V gene TRBV7-2 combines with J gene TRBJ2-5, with D maybe TRBD2 (5 bases). Germline CDR1 and CDR2: SGHTA and FQGNSA. V was clipped by 1 base and J by 5 bases, with 11 bases between them. CDR3 length: 14 amino acids. The CDR3: CASSLGWRGETQYF. The CDR3 nucleotides read TGTGCCAGCAGCTTAGGCTGGAGAGGGGAGACCCAGTACTTC.

V usage is TRBV30 and J usage is TRBJ2-5, with 7 bases matching TRBD2. The CDR3 consists of 14 residues. Germline V CDR1 and CDR2: GTSNPN, SVGIG (reference sequence). Trimming cost V 0 bases and J 7 bases; bases outside gene matches: 8. CDR3 nucleotide sequence: TGTGCCTGGAGTGTGGTCGGCGGGAGAGGGACCCAGTACTTC. Encoded protein: CAWSVVGGRGTQYF.

The V gene is TRBV27, the J gene TRBJ2-4; 7 bases agree with TRBD1. The ends lost 9 bases at V and 3 bases at J; junction bases unmatched: 8. Germline CDR1 reads MNHEY; CDR2 reads SMNVEV (reference sequence). The CDR3 spans 14 residues. The chain's CDR3 is CASSHGTDKNIQYF. The CDR3 DNA reads as TGTGCCAGTAGCCACGGGACAGACAAAAACATTCAGTACTTC.

The chain uses TRBV4-3 and TRBJ2-1, with 9 positions matching TRBD2. CDR1 is LGHNA and CDR2 is YSLEER in the germline V gene. The CDR3 covers 15 residues. V shed 1 base, J shed 7 bases, and the junction held 5 bases outside the gene matches. CDR3 in DNA: TGCGCCAGCAGCCAAGGGGCTAGCGGGACGAATGAGCAGTTCTTC. Its translation is CASSQGASGTNEQFF.

The J gene is TRBJ2-1, the V gene TRBV10-2; 13 nucleotides match TRBD2. CDR1 and CDR2 from the germline V gene are WSHSY and SAAADI. The CDR3 is 14 residues long. The trim removed 11 bases at V and 10 bases at J, leaving 11 bases unmatched. The CDR3 bases are TGCGCCGGAGGGGGACTAGCGGGGAGGGGGGAGCAGTTCTTC. Protein: CAGGGLAGRGEQFF.

This chain joins TRBV7-2 and TRBJ2-5, with 8 bases identical to TRBD2. Germline CDR1 is SGHTA and CDR2 is FQGNSA. The CDR3 runs to 14 residues. J gave up 4 bases and V 3 bases, and 4 bases lay outside the gene matches. The DNA for the CDR3 is TGTGCCAGCAGCTTTATGGCGGGAGGAGAGACCCAGTACTTC. Protein sequence: CASSFMAGGETQYF.

The chain combines TRBV6-2 or TRBV6-3 with TRBJ1-4; a possible D gene is TRBD1 (5 bases). Germline CDR1 MNHEY, CDR2 SVGEGT. Deletions cut 2 bases from V and 9 bases from J, with 19 bases between. The CDR3 extends over 16 amino acids. The CDR3 region has the DNA TGTGCCAGCAGTTACCCGACGGACAACACCGCGAAAAAACTGTTTTTT. Translated, it gives CASSYPTDNTAKKLFF.

The V and J genes are TRBV6-2 or TRBV6-3 and TRBJ2-5; the D gene is possibly TRBD1 (6 bases). CDR1 and CDR2 from the germline V gene are MNHEY and SVGEGT. Trimming removed 0 bases at V and 0 bases at J, with 20 bases between. This CDR3 region has 19 residues. The CDR3 DNA reads as TGTGCCAGCAGTTACTCGGAGGACAGAAGTCGACGTAACCAAGAGACCCAGTACTTC. Translation: CASSYSEDRSRRNQETQYF.

V is TRBV7-2 and J is TRBJ2-1; 10 nucleotides match TRBD2. This CDR3 has 15 residues. The germline V gene encodes CDR1 SGHTA and CDR2 FQGNSA. V dropped 5 bases and J dropped 6; count of bases not matched to a gene: 7. Here the CDR3 DNA reads TGTGCCAGCAGCGATAAAAGGACTAGCGGCAATGAGCAGTTCTTC. Its translation is CASSDKRTSGNEQFF.

As regards this clone: A junction boundary mismatches the germline segment, possibly from a read error. The rearrangement uses TRBV4-2 and TRBJ2-1; D perhaps matches TRBD2 (6 bases). The CDR3 is 17 amino acids. CDR1 is LGHNA and CDR2 is YNFKEQ in the germline V gene. In DNA, the CDR3 is TGTACCAGCAGCCAAGTTCTAGCGCCTATTTCTGACAATGAGCAGTTCTTC. Its protein product is CTSSQVLAPISDNEQFF.

The genes are TRBV2 and TRBJ1-4; the D gene is possibly TRBD1 (5 bases). CDR3 length: 13 residues. Trimming stripped 6 bases from V and 7 bases from J, with 12 bases between. Germline CDR1 reads SNHLY; CDR2 reads FYNNEI. The CDR3 DNA is TGTGCCAGCAGCGCGGGGGGAGTTGAAAAACTGTTTTTT. Translation gives CASSAGGVEKLFF.

The gene calls are TRBV28 and TRBJ1-2; 9 bases are a match to TRBD1. The CDR3 extends over 17 amino acids. V lost 6 bases to trimming and J lost 6 bases; unmatched junction nucleotides: 17. Per the germline V gene, CDR1 is MDHEN and CDR2 is SYDVKM. This CDR3 is CASSPIPGQGLVNGYTF. The CDR3 region has the DNA TGTGCCAGCAGCCCAATTCCGGGACAGGGTTTAGTGAATGGCTACACCTTC.

V gene TRBV6-5 combines with J gene TRBJ2-7, with D possibly TRBD1 on 5 matching bases. Germline V CDR1 and CDR2: MNHEY, SVGAGI. The CDR3 is made up of 13 amino acids. V lost 6 bases, J lost 3 bases, and 12 bases lay in between. The CDR3 nucleotides are TGTGCCAGCAGCCGATACAGGTTCTACGAGCAGTACGTC. It specifies CASSRYRFYEQYV.